This T cell receptor beta chain was sequenced in a study of identical twins' blood T cells. To note about this clonotype: Its antigen is still unknown.

In TCRdb, the 5' RACE reads were re-called with MiXCR into one record per CDR3 protein. This sample has 350,000 to 400,000 distinct CDR3 sequences, with 28% found just once. V dropped 4 bases and J dropped 15 bases, with 21 bases sitting between them. Germline CDR1 reads MGHDK; CDR2 reads SYGVNS. This CDR3 contains 14 residues. Findings of the study overall: Twins shared more top CDR3 clonotypes than unrelated donors did. Even for out-of-frame TCRbeta, twins reportedly shared V gene usage much more than unrelated donors. Twins shared about as many clonotypes as their cloneset sizes predicted.

The three twin pairs were reared together, likely meeting the same infections. The sequence was obtained from a woman aged 18-50 years in good health. The specimen sequenced was PBMCs. The chain uses TRBV25-1 and TRBJ1-4; tentatively, D is TRBD1 (5 bases). CDR3 loop: CASSVGSSTQGVFF. As DNA, the CDR3 is TGTGCCAGCAGTGTAGGTTCGAGCACACAAGGGGTGTTTTTT.